The 9 T cell receptor beta chains below come from one sample, sequenced in a study of T-cell reconstitution after alpha-beta-depleted transplantation in children. Library preparation (for TCRbeta) was performed with unique molecular identifiers. TCRdb ran MiXCR on the PCR reads and lists one entry per CDR3 protein. This sample carries approximately 1,000,000 distinct CDR3 sequences, about 29% of them seen once, and the ten largest clones take about 28%. Sequenced here: PBMCs, mostly from graft donor cells, sampled 360 days after TCRalphabeta/CD19-depleted stem cell transplant. The source is a boy less than two years old who had a stem cell transplant for SCID, so the T cells may come from the graft donor.

The rearrangement links TRBV5-1 to TRBJ2-3; D uncertain. Germline V lookup: CDR1 SGHRS, CDR2 YFSETQ. V lost 0 bases, J lost 2 bases, and 10 bases lay in between. CDR3 length equals 15 residues. The CDR3 region is CASSLAPRPTDTQYF. In DNA, the CDR3 is TGCGCCAGCAGCTTGGCCCCCAGGCCCACAGATACGCAGTATTTT.

The rearrangement links TRBV7-8 to TRBJ2-7; 8 bases agree with TRBD1. The J segment lost 2 bases and the V segment lost 6 bases, leaving 6 bases of the junction unmatched. The CDR3 contains 14 residues. Germline V CDR1 and CDR2: SGHVS, FQNEAQ. In DNA, the CDR3 is TGTGCCAGCAGGTTACAGGGGGGAGCCTACGAGCAGTACTTC. Its translation is CASRLQGGAYEQYF.

This chain joins TRBV12-3 or TRBV12-4 and TRBJ2-7, with a tentative D call TRBD1 (5 bases). The CDR3 loop spans 14 amino acids. Trimming left V 5 bases short and J 8 bases short, with 19 bases between. Written as DNA, the CDR3 is TGTGCCAGCAGTACTCTTGCCTACAGGACCCAGCAGTACTTC. Protein sequence: CASSTLAYRTQQYF.

The J gene is TRBJ2-7, the V gene TRBV5-1, with 7 bases that match TRBD1. This CDR3 is built from 17 residues. Per germline, CDR1 SGHRS and CDR2 YFSETQ. With 4 bases clipped from V and 0 bases from J, the junction kept 13 bases outside the gene matches. The CDR3 loop reads CASSPPGQSKSSYEQYF. The CDR3 DNA sequence: TGCGCCAGCAGCCCCCCGGGACAGTCGAAGAGCTCCTACGAGCAGTACTTC.

The chain is built from TRBV14 and TRBJ2-7; D may be TRBD1 (6 bases). CDR3 length: 14 amino acids. Looked up from germline, CDR1 is SGHDN and CDR2 is FVKESK. V was pared by 1 base and J by 3 bases, with 10 bases between. CDR3: CASSQGNRVYEQYF. For the CDR3, the DNA is TGTGCCAGCAGCCAAGGGAACAGGGTCTACGAGCAGTACTTC.

In its sample, this clonotype was seen a few times. The V call is TRBV20-1, the J call TRBJ2-7; D unresolved. This CDR3 has 13 residues. Germline V gene lookup returns CDR1 DFQATT and CDR2 SNEGSKA (reference sequence). V lost 6 bases, J lost 7 bases, and 19 bases lay in between. The CDR3 sequence is CSASNTFLREQYF. The DNA of the CDR3 is TGCAGTGCCTCGAATACTTTCCTACGAGAGCAGTACTTC.

This clonotype was detected only a few times. The rearrangement joins TRBV4-1 to TRBJ2-1; perhaps D is TRBD1 or TRBD2 (5 bases each). The V gene's germline CDR1 is MGHRA and CDR2 YSYEKL. V gave up 0 bases and J gave up 10 bases, with 10 bases separating them. This CDR3 has 13 residues. The CDR3 DNA is TGCGCCAGCAGCCAAGATGGGACCCAGGAGCAGTTCTTC. Its translation: CASSQDGTQEQFF.

CDR3 in DNA: TGTGCCAGCAAAACCAGAGGATACAGCTACACCTTC. It yields the protein CASKTRGYSYTF. The V gene is TRBV28, the J gene TRBJ1-2; D is uncertain. The germline V and J ends were trimmed by 7 bases and 9 bases, with 15 bases remaining between them. This CDR3 has 12 residues. Germline V gives CDR1 MDHEN, CDR2 SYDVKM.

This clonotype came up a few times. V and J are TRBV29-1 and TRBJ2-5; the match to TRBD1 covers 11 bases. Germline CDR1 is SQVTM and CDR2 is ANQGSEA. The length of the CDR3 is 14 residues. The V segment lost 7 bases and the J segment 4 bases; nucleotides outside the gene matches: 8. CDR3 sequence: CSASGQGAGETQYF. The CDR3 nucleotides are TGCAGCGCCTCCGGACAGGGGGCCGGAGAGACCCAGTACTTC. The complete variable domain, with remaining parts taken from reference TRBV29-1 and TRBJ2-5, reads SAVISQKPSRDICQRGTSLTIQCQVDSQVTMMFWYRQQPGQSLTLIATANQGSEATYESGFVIDKFPISRPNLTFSTLTVSNMSPEDSSIYLCSASGQGAGETQYFGPGTRLLVL.